This entry features one T cell receptor beta chain sequence. Its cognate antigen is unknown. Being one base from a much bigger clone, this may be a read error. The CDR3 length is 12 residues. In germline, CDR1 is LNHNV, CDR2 YYDKDF (reference sequence). The data were taken from a study of molecular identifiers for immune sequencing clone quantification. Study findings and constraints: In a background of around 1 million naive cells, spiked Jurkat TCR RNA from one cell was reportedly detectable.

Each CDR3 protein is one row after TCRdb ran MiXCR on the PCR reads. The table records some 580,000 distinct CDR3 sequences, 25% of them present only once. The source of this sequence is a human donor in good health. Some libraries in this study had Jurkat cell RNA spiked in. The sequenced sample was naive CD8+ T cells from blood, with Jurkat cell RNA spiked in. The subset here: FACS-sorted CD8+CD4-CCR7+CD45RA+ naive T cells. This chain joins TRBV15 and TRBJ1-1; tentatively, D is TRBD1 (5 bases). CDR3 DNA sequence: TGTGCCACAAGCAGGGAGAACGCTGAAGCTTTCTTT. Translating it yields CATSRENAEAFF.